This T cell receptor beta chain was recovered during a study of blood T cell repertoires in COVID-19. About the study: The study drew acute and convalescent COVID-19 samples from the United States, Italy and Spain. T cells, B-cell-depleted T cells, or PBMCs provided the cDNA or gDNA that served as material.

In the original analysis: Reference gene primer amplification gave nucleated cell count estimates. Repertoires were generated with immunoSEQ multiplex PCR, while TCRdb's copy carries only in-frame clones and drops some. The V and J calls and clone size are taken from that table; D and trimming were inferred from the DNA. In the table there are about 150,000 clones, roughly 89% of which are singletons. The germline CDR1 and CDR2 sequences are SGHAT and FQNNGV. Trimming shortened V by 1 base and J by 1 base, and 11 bases separated the two germline ends. The CDR3 spans 17 residues. The receptor was isolated from a human donor in a cohort sampled during active COVID-19. This sequence joins TRBV11-2 and TRBJ2-6; D may be TRBD1 (6 bases). Sequenced sample: peripheral blood. CDR3 protein: CASSLGQALSGANVLTF. The CDR3 DNA reads as TGTGCCAGCAGCTTAGGACAGGCGTTATCTGGGGCCAACGTCCTGACTTTC.